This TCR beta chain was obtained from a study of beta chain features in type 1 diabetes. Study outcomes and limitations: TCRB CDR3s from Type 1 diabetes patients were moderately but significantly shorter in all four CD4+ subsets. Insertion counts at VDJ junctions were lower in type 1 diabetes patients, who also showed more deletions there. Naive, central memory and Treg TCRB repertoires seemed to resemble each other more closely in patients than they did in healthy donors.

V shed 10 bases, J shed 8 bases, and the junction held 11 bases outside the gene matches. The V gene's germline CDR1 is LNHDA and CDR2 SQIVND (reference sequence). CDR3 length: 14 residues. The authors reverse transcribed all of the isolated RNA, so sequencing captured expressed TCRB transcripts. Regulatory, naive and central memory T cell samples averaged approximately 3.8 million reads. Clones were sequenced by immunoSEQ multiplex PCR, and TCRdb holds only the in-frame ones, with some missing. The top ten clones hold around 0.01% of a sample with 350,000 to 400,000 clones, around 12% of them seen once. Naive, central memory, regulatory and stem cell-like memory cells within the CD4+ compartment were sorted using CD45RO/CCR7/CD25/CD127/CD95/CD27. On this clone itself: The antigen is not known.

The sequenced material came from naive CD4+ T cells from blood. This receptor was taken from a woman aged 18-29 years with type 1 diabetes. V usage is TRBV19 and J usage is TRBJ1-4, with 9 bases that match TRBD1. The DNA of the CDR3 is TGTGCCACAGAACCGGGACAGGGCTCCGAAAAACTGTTTTTT. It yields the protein CATEPGQGSEKLFF.